This passage covers 6 T cell receptor beta chains from one sample sequenced in a study of cytomegalovirus exposure and HLA in healthy donors. The PCR ran on 60 Vbeta and 13 Jbeta primers. Libraries were prepared by immunoSEQ multiplex PCR; TCRdb keeps only in-frame clonotypes and omits some of them. The sample carries under 200,000 clones, approximately 81% recorded once. The sample was PBMCs. The origin of the receptors is a woman in her twenties or thirties in good health and CMV-seropositive.

The gene calls are TRBV6-6 and TRBJ2-7; no firm D call. This CDR3 has 13 amino acids. Germline V lookup: CDR1 MNHNY, CDR2 SVGAGI (reference sequence). Trimming left V 0 bases short and J 4 bases short, with 7 bases between. DNA for the CDR3: TGTGCCAGCAGTTACTCCACTGAGTACGAGCAGTACTTC. Translated: CASSYSTEYEQYF.

This clone has more than one count but fewer than ten. The chain uses TRBV11-3 and TRBJ1-1; 8 bases match TRBD1. V lost 2 bases, J lost 3 bases, and 5 bases stayed unmatched. The CDR3 has 15 amino acids. In germline, CDR1 is SGHNT, CDR2 YENEEA. This CDR3 reads CASSLQGARDTEAFF. CDR3 coding DNA: TGTGCCAGCAGCTTACAGGGGGCGCGGGACACTGAAGCTTTCTTT.

This chain connects TRBV4-3 to TRBJ2-7; 9 nucleotides align to TRBD2. The CDR3 totals 14 residues. The germline gives CDR1 LGHNA, CDR2 YSLEER. V gave up 4 bases and J gave up 5 bases; unmatched junction bases: 6. The CDR3 bases are TGCGCCAGCAGCCCCGCGGGGGGGTCAGACGAGCAGTACTTC. Protein product: CASSPAGGSDEQYF.

The rearrangement joins TRBV5-4 to TRBJ2-3, with 10 bases lining up with TRBD1. There are 15 residues in the CDR3. The germline gives CDR1 SGHNT, CDR2 YYREEE (reference sequence). With 2 bases clipped from V and 6 bases from J, the junction kept 6 bases outside the gene matches. The CDR3 loop reads CASSFETGGFDTQYF. In nucleotides, the CDR3 is TGTGCCAGCAGCTTCGAGACAGGGGGCTTTGATACGCAGTATTTT.

The chain joins TRBV6-6 to TRBJ2-7; D perhaps matches TRBD2 (5 bases). From germline, CDR1 is MNHNY and CDR2 SVGAGI (reference sequence). V lost 7 bases, J lost 0 bases, and 16 bases lay in between. The CDR3 is 15 residues long. CDR3 residues: CASNGAAYSSYEQYF. In nucleotides, the CDR3 is TGTGCCAGCAATGGAGCGGCCTATAGCTCCTACGAGCAGTACTTC.

The chain carries TRBV19 and TRBJ1-3; no definite D call. The germline V gene has CDR1 LNHDA and CDR2 SQIVND (reference sequence). CDR3 length equals 12 residues. Trimming cost V 11 bases and J 0 bases, with 8 bases left between them. This chain's CDR3 is CAAGSSGNTIYF. DNA of the CDR3: TGTGCCGCGGGGAGCTCTGGAAACACCATATATTTT.